This T cell receptor (beta chain) emerged from a study of shared clonotypes between healthy human individuals. Notes on this clone: Its specificity is unknown.

General observations from the study: Richness estimates generally favored naive over memory subsets. The sole specimen, blood, was sampled, and tissue repertoires likely differ.

Germline values: CDR1 SGHRS, CDR2 YFSETQ. Trimming removed 4 bases from V and 0 bases from J, with 14 bases in between. The CDR3 totals 15 residues. Data came from immunoSEQ multiplex PCR; TCRdb stores just in-frame clones and leaves some out. Among around 2.3 million clones listed, roughly 95% were seen once. The receptor was isolated from a young man in good health. The V gene is TRBV5-1, the J gene TRBJ2-7; either TRBD1 or TRBD2 may fit D (6 bases each). Material for sequencing was naive CD4+ T cells sorted from blood. Subset denoted: CD45RA+ positively selected. CDR3 residues: CASSGGTSSSYEQYF. CDR3 nucleotides: TGCGCCAGCAGCGGGGGGACATCGAGCTCCTACGAGCAGTACTTC.